The T cell receptor beta chain described here comes from a study of identical twins. General study results and limits: Twins showed weaker excess sharing in their beta out-of-frame sequences.

This clonotype has just a few counts. Its antigen is as yet unknown. This CDR3 contains 14 residues. The V and J ends lost 6 bases and 6 bases respectively, with 14 bases between them. The germline V gene encodes CDR1 SGHVS and CDR2 FQNEAQ. Each CDR3 protein gets one entry after TCRdb re-called the 5' RACE reads with MiXCR. Here the sample spans 400,000 to 650,000 distinct CDR3 sequences, 20% to 25% being singletons. The same specimen was also included in a second study, on T cells expressing NK-cell markers.

The receptor was derived from a woman younger than 35 in good health. The V call is TRBV7-8, the J call TRBJ2-2; possibly TRBD2 for D (5 bases). The sequenced material came from CD4+ T cells sorted from blood. The CDR3 sequence is CASRTTLAPGELFF. The CDR3 DNA reads as TGTGCCAGCAGGACAACTCTAGCCCCCGGGGAGCTGTTTTTT.